The clone carrying this TCR beta chain occurred many times. Its target is not known. TCRdb reanalysed the multiplex PCR reads using MiXCR and keeps one entry per CDR3 protein. The sample records a few hundred thousand distinct CDR3 sequences, under 35% being singletons. These data come from a study of breast tumors, draining lymph nodes, adjacent tissues. Study-wide results and caveats: Tumor repertoires ranked between lymph nodes and nontumor tissue in diversity, with V and J gene preferences. Luminal-like breast cancer showed significantly higher tumor–nontumor repertoire similarity than basal-like. Data fit most tumor T cells coming from lymph node, expanding in tumor.

From germline, CDR1 is LNHDA and CDR2 SQIVND (reference sequence). This CDR3 spans 13 amino acids. V was pared by 3 bases and J by 4 bases, with 7 bases between. Samples came from axillary lymph nodes draining the breast cancer. The chain carries TRBV19 and TRBJ1-5; possible D gene TRBD1, 5 bases. This TCR was recovered from a female donor with breast cancer. Some clones in this sample may be carry-over from other donors' samples. Sequencing input: axillary lymph node tissue. The CDR3, as DNA: TGTGCCAGTAGTATCGGGGCGAATCAGCCCCAGCATTTT. This translates into CASSIGANQPQHF.